The 17 T cell receptor beta chains in this list originate from one sample, sequenced in a study of blood T cell repertoires in COVID-19. Some clones are missing from TCRdb's copy, which holds only in-frame ones; the method was immunoSEQ multiplex PCR. The data show around 160,000 clones, 89% seen once. The source material was peripheral blood. These receptors originate from a man in his fifties or sixties with acute or convalescent COVID-19.

J is TRBJ2-7 and V is TRBV4-1, with 7 bases identical to TRBD2. V gave up 1 base and J gave up 4 bases; unmatched junction bases: 7. The CDR3 length is 15 residues. Germline values: CDR1 MGHRA, CDR2 YSYEKL. CDR3: CASSQGSGALYEQYF. The CDR3 DNA is TGCGCCAGCAGCCAAGGAAGCGGGGCTTTATACGAGCAGTACTTC.

The chain carries TRBV10-3 and TRBJ2-1, with 10 bases that match TRBD2. The CDR3 covers 17 residues. Germline-derived CDR1 and CDR2 are ENHRY and SYGVKD. Unmatched junction bases numbered 5, after V lost 0 bases and J lost 3 bases. CDR3 protein: CAISESASGGLYNEQFF. The DNA of the CDR3 is TGTGCCATCAGTGAGTCGGCTAGCGGGGGCCTCTACAATGAGCAGTTCTTC.

This clone was counted between two and nine times. The chain couples TRBV4-1 to TRBJ2-7; TRBD1 is a possible D gene (6 bases). Per germline, CDR1 MGHRA and CDR2 YSYEKL. The CDR3 covers 15 residues. The germline V and J ends were trimmed by 6 bases and 3 bases, with 18 bases remaining between them. CDR3 DNA sequence: TGCGCCAGCAGTCACAACAGGGAGTCTTACTACGAGCAGTACTTC. Protein product: CASSHNRESYYEQYF.

The chain joins TRBV24-1 to TRBJ2-1, with TRBD1 matching over 9 bases. The length of the CDR3 is 15 residues. In germline, CDR1 is KGHDR, CDR2 SFDVKD. V shed 4 bases, J shed 5 bases, and the junction held 5 bases outside the gene matches. This chain's CDR3 is CATSESGTGNNEQFF. The DNA of the CDR3 is TGTGCCACCAGTGAGTCCGGGACAGGGAACAATGAGCAGTTCTTC.

The chain employs TRBV4-1 and TRBJ2-7, with TRBD2 matching over 7 bases. Germline loops: CDR1 MGHRA, CDR2 YSYEKL. Trimming took 0 bases from V and 0 from J; bases not matched to a gene: 8. The CDR3 has 17 residues. Here the CDR3 reads CASSQERAGSSSYEQYF. The DNA of the CDR3 is TGCGCCAGCAGCCAAGAGCGAGCGGGGTCCTCCTCCTACGAGCAGTACTTC.

This chain uses TRBV7-2 with TRBJ2-3; tentatively, D is TRBD2 (7 bases). This CDR3 has 16 amino acids. The V end was cut by 1 base, the J end by 7 bases, with 18 bases between. CDR1 SGHTA and CDR2 FQGNSA come from the germline V gene. The CDR3 bases are TGTGCCAGCAGCTTAGAGGAGGGGGGGAACTTAAATACGCAGTATTTT. Translation: CASSLEEGGNLNTQYF.

The genes are TRBV24-1 and TRBJ1-4; D gene ambiguous. CDR3 length: 18 residues. The V gene lost 5 bases and the J gene lost 2 bases, with 20 bases spanning the gap. The germline V gene encodes CDR1 KGHDR and CDR2 SFDVKD. The chain's CDR3 is CATSGSAEIQATNEKLFF. The DNA for the CDR3 is TGTGCCACCAGTGGTTCGGCGGAGATCCAAGCGACTAATGAAAAACTGTTTTTT.

The V and J genes are TRBV6-5 and TRBJ2-5, with 8 bases fitting TRBD2. Per germline, CDR1 MNHEY and CDR2 SVGAGI. The CDR3 runs to 16 residues. J lost 3 bases, V lost 2 bases, and 8 bases had no gene match. The CDR3 sequence: CASSYIAGGREETQYF. The CDR3 DNA sequence: TGTGCCAGCAGTTACATTGCGGGGGGAAGGGAAGAGACCCAGTACTTC.

This chain joins TRBV7-2 and TRBJ2-3; TRBD1 aligns across 9 bases. With V trimmed by 2 bases and J by 2 bases, 11 bases remained unmatched. Germline CDR1 reads SGHTA; CDR2 reads FQGNSA. This CDR3 has 18 residues. CDR3 residues: CASSLRNRQGVYTDTQYF. The CDR3 DNA reads TGTGCCAGCAGCTTAAGAAATCGACAGGGGGTGTACACAGATACGCAGTATTTT.

This rearrangement joins TRBV7-9 to TRBJ1-1; no reliable D call. The germline CDR1 and CDR2 sequences are SEHNR and FQNEAQ (reference sequence). The length of the CDR3 is 13 residues. V lost 2 bases and J 11 bases, leaving 15 bases between the germline ends. The CDR3 loop reads CASSLPPSWEAFF. The DNA for the CDR3 is TGTGCCAGCAGCTTACCCCCCTCCTGGGAGGCTTTCTTT. Variable domain in full (rest from reference TRBV7-9 and TRBJ1-1): DTGVSQNPRHKITKRGQNVTFRCDPISEHNRLYWYRQTLGQGPEFLTYFQNEAQLEKSRLLSDRFSAERPKGSFSTLEIQRTEQGDSAMYLCASSLPPSWEAFFGQGTRLTVV.

This chain uses TRBV30 with TRBJ2-7, with D perhaps TRBD1 (5 bases). This CDR3 spans 12 amino acids. With 5 bases removed from V and 10 bases from J, the gap between germline ends came to 18 bases. Germline-derived CDR1 and CDR2 are GTSNPN and SVGIG (reference sequence). The CDR3 is CAWGKTVRDQYF. CDR3 nucleotide sequence: TGTGCCTGGGGTAAGACAGTACGTGATCAGTACTTC. The full variable domain, rest sourced from reference TRBV30 and TRBJ2-7, is SQTIHQWPATLVQPVGSPLSLECTVEGTSNPNLYWYRQAAGRGLQLLFYSVGIGQISSEVPQNLSASRPQDRQFILSSKKLLLSDSGFYLCAWGKTVRDQYFGPGTRLTVT.

The chain links TRBV24-1 to TRBJ2-2, with TRBD1 identical over 9 bases. The CDR3 has 15 amino acids. Unmatched junction bases numbered 8, after V lost 6 bases and J lost 7 bases. Germline CDR1 and CDR2: KGHDR and SFDVKD. CDR3 loop: CATSRQGVGVGELFF. The CDR3 DNA is TGTGCCACCAGTCGACAGGGGGTTGGTGTCGGGGAGCTGTTTTTT.

V usage is TRBV10-2 and J usage is TRBJ1-1; perhaps TRBD1 as D (5 bases). In germline, CDR1 is WSHSY, CDR2 SAAADI. CDR3 length: 13 residues. Trimming took off 6 bases at V and 6 bases at J, with 14 bases between the two ends. The DNA of the CDR3 is TGCGCCAGCAGATCCTTTGGACATGCTGAAGCTTTCTTT. It translates to CASRSFGHAEAFF.

This clone was observed a single time. V usage is TRBV6-5 and J usage is TRBJ1-2; TRBD1 might be the D (6 bases). The CDR3 has 15 amino acids. The germline gives CDR1 MNHEY, CDR2 SVGAGI. The ends were cut back, 8 bases at V and 5 bases at J, with 21 bases in the middle. CDR3 loop: CASQPNDGTIYGYTF. As DNA, the CDR3 is TGTGCCAGCCAACCCAATGACGGGACAATATATGGCTACACCTTC.

This rearrangement joins TRBV18 to TRBJ1-1; the D is unclear. Trimming removed 1 base at V and 4 bases at J, with 16 bases between. The CDR3 spans 16 residues. The germline gives CDR1 KGHSH, CDR2 LQKENI. The CDR3, as DNA: TGTGCCAGCTCACCACAGTCTCTCGGGATGGGCACTGAAGCTTTCTTT. This encodes CASSPQSLGMGTEAFF. Combining the CDR3 with reference TRBV18 and TRBJ1-1 gives the whole variable domain NAGVMQNPRHLVRRRGQEARLRCSPMKGHSHVYWYRQLPEEGLKFMVYLQKENIIDESGMPKERFSAEFPKEGPSILRIQQVVRGDSAAYFCASSPQSLGMGTEAFFGQGTRLTVV.

This sequence joins TRBV6-6 and TRBJ1-6; 10 nucleotides line up with TRBD1. The CDR3 is 15 amino acids. The germline gives CDR1 MNHNY, CDR2 SVGAGI (reference sequence). V dropped 2 bases and J dropped 8; count of bases not matched to a gene: 3. This CDR3 reads CASSYKTGGDSPLHF. Here the CDR3 DNA reads TGTGCCAGCAGTTACAAGACAGGGGGCGATTCACCCCTCCACTTT.

The chain is built from TRBV9 and TRBJ2-1, with 10 bases lining up with TRBD1. This CDR3 is built from 16 residues. The trim removed 4 bases at V and 9 bases at J, leaving 13 bases unmatched. Germline V gene sequence: CDR1 SGDLS, CDR2 YYNGEE. The CDR3 DNA sequence: TGTGCCAGCAGCACCAGATCCGGGACAGGGGATGGTGAGCAGTTCTTC. The encoded protein is CASSTRSGTGDGEQFF.